This TCR beta chain was sequenced in a study of glioma-infiltrating T cells after dendritic cell vaccination. Study-wide results and limits: Few patients contributed both blood and tumor specimens.

In the case of this clone: What it recognizes is unknown.

The germline gives CDR1 GTSNPN, CDR2 SVGIG (reference sequence). This CDR3 contains 14 residues. V gave up 2 bases and J gave up 6 bases; unmatched junction bases: 7. Fresh-frozen tumor tissue and more than two years of survival data were available for all. TCRB CDR3 was amplified from 2 ug genomic DNA or less. Amplification used 60 V beta primers and 13 J beta primers. Clones were read by immunoSEQ multiplex PCR, and TCRdb kept only the in-frame ones, dropping some. The top ten clones hold roughly an eighth of a sample with about 49,000 clones, about 85% of them seen once. The chain combines TRBV30 with TRBJ2-7, with 10 bases fitting TRBD2. The input for sequencing was blood, taken before dendritic cell vaccination. This clonotype originated in a human donor with glioblastoma. The CDR3 coding sequence is TGTGCCTGGAGTACTAGCGGGACTATACCCGAGCAGTACTTC. This sequence encodes CAWSTSGTIPEQYF.